This T cell receptor (beta chain) originates from a study of shared clonotypes between healthy human individuals. Between the trimmed V and J ends, which lost 1 base and 2 bases, there was a span of 8 bases. There are 14 residues in the CDR3. Germline CDR1 and CDR2: SEHNR and FQNEAQ (reference sequence). Profiled with immunoSEQ multiplex PCR; TCRdb holds only in-frame clones, not every one. The sample has about 2.5 million clones; around 92% are singletons. The donor population consisted of healthy HIV-negative adults with no recent acute infections or vaccinations. The clonotype originates from a man younger than 30 in good health. Some clones in this sample may be carry-over from other donors' samples. The sequenced sample was naive CD4+ T cells from PBMCs. Noted subset: CD45RA+ positively selected. The chain recombines TRBV7-9 with TRBJ1-1; D unresolved. Here the CDR3 reads CASSLVQQNTEAFF. The CDR3 coding sequence is TGTGCCAGCAGCTTAGTACAGCAAAACACTGAAGCTTTCTTT.